This T cell receptor (beta chain) derives from a study of blood T cell repertoires in COVID-19 (dated by TCRdb to about 2020). For context, the study as a whole: Samples covering the acute and convalescent phases of COVID-19 were provided by collaborators in the United States, Italy and Spain. The prospective study material was composed of cDNA or gDNA derived from T cells, B-cell-depleted T cells, or PBMCs. Deeply sampled blood TCRbeta repertoires from subjects exposed to, actively infected with, or recovered from COVID-19 were included in the dataset. The repertoires were released in a freely available public database meant as a resource for research on the immune response to SARS-CoV-2. Samples were obtained from the ongoing ImmuneRACE study (first 160 participants) and from 1,254 subjects provided by 6 global collaborators. The sample metadata nearly always contained a de-identified subject ID, COVID-19 status, age in years and sex. Where available, HLA class I and class II types were obtained from metadata supplied by the sample provider rather than from assay-based typing. The paper's findings and limits, for the study overall: The amount of clinical and demographic metadata varied by source and participant and was provided uncurated.

Each collaborating institution followed its own protocols to collect whole blood in K2EDTA tubes. For TCRbeta analysis, collaborators shipped samples as frozen whole blood, isolated PBMCs, or DNA extracted from either of those sample types. Trimmed from V: 6 bases; trimmed from J: 5 bases; junction bases lacking a gene match: 9. CDR1 and CDR2 (LNHDA, SQIVND) derive from the germline V gene (reference sequence). Inclusive of the bounding cysteine and phenylalanine, the CDR3 is 14 residues long. The kept DNA is CDR3 alone, 42 bases in frame from the first base. Details on this clone: This receptor's antigen is unknown. Per-nucleotide qualities are absent, and no much larger clonotype sits a single base away.

TCRbeta CDR3 regions were amplified from genomic DNA by means of the immunoSEQ Assay, a bias-controlled multiplex PCR. Turning to the authors' computational methods: Within the assay, amplification of reference gene primers was used to estimate how many nucleated cells each sample contained. To quantify the absolute abundance of each unique TCRbeta CDR3 rearrangement, sequence reads were collapsed and filtered. For each sample, productive Simpson clonality was calculated by taking the square root of Simpson's diversity index across productive rearrangements. This is the immuneACCESS table as TCRdb keeps it, with only in-frame sequences that have V and J called. A part of the clones is gone; compared with another copy, unresolved V genes explain less than half, and the rest is unexplained. Clone size and V and J calls were adopted from that table, with D and trimming inferred from the DNA. Across this sample there are about 31,000 clones, with about 89% seen only once. The ten largest clones capture less than 7% of the sample.

The specimen was peripheral blood. The chain employs TRBV19 and TRBJ1-2, and 7 bases in between align with TRBD1. The clonotype was recovered from a human donor in a cohort sampled during active COVID-19. The CDR3 reads CASRDLGTEYGYTF. The DNA sequence reads TGTGCCAGTAGAGACTTAGGGACAGAGTATGGCTACACCTTC.